This is a list of T cell receptor beta chains from one sample in a study of response to subunit inactivated influenza vaccine. TCRdb redid the calling of the RT-PCR reads with MiXCR, one entry per CDR3 protein. Of approximately 680,000 distinct CDR3 sequences in the sample, more than 15% are singletons; the top ten hold 11%. The sample here was PBMCs from blood, taken 11 to 12 days after vaccination. These receptors were obtained from a man aged 45-65 years who received an inactivated influenza vaccine. Both conserved end residues are part of each CDR3. D genes are given only for firm matches. Expanded clones get a size class; other rows say once, few or many, or leave the size out.

abundance: NA
d_gene: NA
v_gene: TRBV20-1
j_gene: TRBJ2-7
CDR3aa: CSARKRANDEQYF
CDR3nt: TGCAGTGCTAGAAAAAGGGCGAATGACGAGCAGTACTTC

abundance: NA
d_gene: TRBD1
v_gene: TRBV6-2/TRBV6-3
j_gene: TRBJ2-5
CDR3aa: CASNDRGSETQYF
CDR3nt: TGTGCCAGCAACGACAGGGGGAGCGAGACCCAGTACTTC

abundance: NA
d_gene: NA
v_gene: TRBV24-1
j_gene: TRBJ2-3
CDR3aa: CATSARMGLHASTDTQYF
CDR3nt: TGTGCCACCAGTGCAAGGATGGGACTGCATGCTAGCACAGATACGCAGTATTTT

abundance: few
d_gene: TRBD1
v_gene: TRBV5-5
j_gene: TRBJ1-1
CDR3aa: CASSFRGTGKGKRTEAFF
CDR3nt: TGTGCCAGCAGCTTTAGAGGGACAGGGAAAGGTAAAAGGACTGAAGCTTTCTTT

abundance: few
d_gene: TRBD1
v_gene: TRBV7-8
j_gene: TRBJ2-7
CDR3aa: CASSSTTGQDYEQYF
CDR3nt: TGTGCCAGCAGCTCTACAACGGGACAGGACTACGAGCAGTACTTC

abundance: NA
d_gene: NA
v_gene: TRBV28
j_gene: TRBJ1-1
CDR3aa: CASSLMRGGTEAFF
CDR3nt: TGTGCCAGCAGTTTAATGCGGGGGGGAACTGAAGCTTTCTTT

abundance: NA
d_gene: NA
v_gene: TRBV27
j_gene: TRBJ2-7
CDR3aa: CASKKGPSYEQYF
CDR3nt: TGTGCCAGCAAAAAGGGGCCCTCCTACGAGCAGTACTTC

abundance: many
d_gene: NA
v_gene: TRBV18
j_gene: TRBJ1-2
CDR3aa: CASSRSANYGYTF
CDR3nt: TGTGCCAGCTCACGGTCGGCGAACTATGGCTACACCTTC

abundance: NA
d_gene: TRBD2
v_gene: TRBV6-2/TRBV6-3
j_gene: TRBJ2-7
CDR3aa: CATRTSSYEQYF
CDR3nt: TGTGCCACCAGGACTAGCTCCTACGAGCAGTACTTC

abundance: few
d_gene: NA
v_gene: TRBV7-2
j_gene: TRBJ1-1
CDR3aa: CASSSQRVGTEAFF
CDR3nt: TGTGCCAGCAGTTCCCAAAGGGTGGGCACAGAAGCTTTCTTT

abundance: NA
d_gene: NA
v_gene: TRBV28
j_gene: TRBJ2-2
CDR3aa: CASSSLLGAGELFF
CDR3nt: TGTGCCAGCAGTTCGCTCCTGGGGGCCGGGGAGCTGTTTTTT

abundance: NA
d_gene: NA
v_gene: TRBV28
j_gene: TRBJ2-3
CDR3aa: CASRPTGSPKYF
CDR3nt: TGTGCCAGCAGACCTACAGGATCTCCGAAGTATTTT

abundance: many
d_gene: NA
v_gene: TRBV29-1
j_gene: TRBJ1-2
CDR3aa: CSVEGWSGSGLGGYTF
CDR3nt: TGCAGCGTTGAAGGGTGGTCGGGGAGCGGCTTGGGAGGCTACACCTTC

abundance: NA
d_gene: NA
v_gene: TRBV20-1
j_gene: TRBJ2-1
CDR3aa: CSAYGVDDPNNEQFF
CDR3nt: TGCAGTGCTTACGGGGTGGACGATCCCAACAATGAGCAGTTCTTC

abundance: NA
d_gene: TRBD1
v_gene: TRBV6-2/TRBV6-3
j_gene: TRBJ2-1
CDR3aa: CASSPGTGIPYNEQFF
CDR3nt: TGTGCCAGCAGTCCCGGGACAGGGATTCCTTACAATGAGCAGTTCTTC

abundance: NA
d_gene: NA
v_gene: TRBV4-1
j_gene: TRBJ2-2
CDR3aa: CASETGTGELFF
CDR3nt: TGCGCCAGCGAAACGGGTACCGGGGAGCTGTTTTTT

abundance: NA
d_gene: NA
v_gene: TRBV11-2
j_gene: TRBJ2-3
CDR3aa: CASSLDWSLDTQYF
CDR3nt: TGTGCCAGCAGCTTAGATTGGAGTTTAGATACGCAGTATTTT

abundance: few
d_gene: TRBD1
v_gene: TRBV7-9
j_gene: TRBJ2-7
CDR3aa: CASSLARPGQIYEQYF
CDR3nt: TGTGCCAGCAGCTTAGCGCGCCCGGGACAGATTTACGAGCAGTACTTC

abundance: NA
d_gene: NA
v_gene: TRBV4-3
j_gene: TRBJ2-2
CDR3aa: CASSQDVRGGGTGELFF
CDR3nt: TGCGCCAGCAGCCAAGATGTAAGGGGCGGTGGCACCGGGGAGCTGTTTTTT

abundance: NA
d_gene: TRBD2
v_gene: TRBV20-1
j_gene: TRBJ2-3
CDR3aa: CSGPAGGGTDTQYF
CDR3nt: TGCAGTGGGCCCGCCGGCGGGGGAACAGATACGCAGTATTTT

abundance: NA
d_gene: TRBD2
v_gene: TRBV11-2
j_gene: TRBJ2-3
CDR3aa: CASSSGLAGADTQYF
CDR3nt: TGTGCCAGCAGCTCCGGGCTAGCGGGGGCAGATACGCAGTATTTT

abundance: many
d_gene: NA
v_gene: TRBV25-1
j_gene: TRBJ2-1
CDR3aa: CASSVGTGSFF
CDR3nt: NA

abundance: NA
d_gene: TRBD1
v_gene: TRBV11-2
j_gene: TRBJ2-1
CDR3aa: CASSLRSGTGLYNEQFF
CDR3nt: TGTGCCAGCAGCTTACGATCCGGGACAGGCCTCTACAATGAGCAGTTCTTC

abundance: few
d_gene: TRBD1
v_gene: TRBV6-1
j_gene: TRBJ1-1
CDR3aa: CASFSDRGNTEAFF
CDR3nt: TGTGCCAGCTTCTCGGACAGGGGGAACACTGAAGCTTTCTTT

abundance: many
d_gene: TRBD1
v_gene: TRBV4-3
j_gene: TRBJ1-1
CDR3aa: CASSQDKGFGGQRNTEAFF
CDR3nt: TGCGCCAGCAGCCAAGATAAAGGATTCGGGGGACAGAGGAACACTGAAGCTTTCTTT

abundance: few
d_gene: TRBD2
v_gene: TRBV27
j_gene: TRBJ2-1
CDR3aa: CASSSGTSGVNEQFF
CDR3nt: TGTGCCAGCAGTTCCGGGACTAGCGGGGTCAATGAGCAGTTCTTC

abundance: many
d_gene: NA
v_gene: TRBV5-1
j_gene: TRBJ1-6
CDR3aa: CASSLAQDSPLHF
CDR3nt: TGCGCCAGCAGCTTGGCTCAGGACTCACCCCTCCACTTT

abundance: NA
d_gene: TRBD1
v_gene: TRBV29-1
j_gene: TRBJ2-1
CDR3aa: CSAPQGVRESEQFF
CDR3nt: TGCAGCGCCCCACAGGGGGTCCGGGAAAGTGAGCAGTTCTTC

abundance: many
d_gene: TRBD2
v_gene: TRBV30
j_gene: TRBJ2-1
CDR3aa: CAWSIGLAGLMGEQFF
CDR3nt: TGTGCCTGGAGTATCGGACTAGCGGGACTAATGGGTGAGCAGTTCTTC

abundance: NA
d_gene: NA
v_gene: TRBV15
j_gene: TRBJ1-1
CDR3aa: CATSRGSGSEAFF
CDR3nt: TGTGCCACCAGCAGAGGGTCCGGGTCTGAAGCTTTCTTT

abundance: NA
d_gene: NA
v_gene: TRBV15
j_gene: TRBJ2-2
CDR3aa: CATSSPGGELFF
CDR3nt: TGTGCCACCAGCAGCCCCGGCGGGGAGCTGTTTTTT

abundance: NA
d_gene: NA
v_gene: TRBV12-3/TRBV12-4
j_gene: TRBJ2-1
CDR3aa: CASSFGPGGRDEQFF
CDR3nt: TGTGCCAGCAGTTTTGGGCCAGGGGGGCGTGATGAGCAGTTCTTC

abundance: few
d_gene: NA
v_gene: TRBV28
j_gene: TRBJ2-5
CDR3aa: CASSSRLAGLETQYF
CDR3nt: TGTGCCAGCAGCTCGAGGTTGGCAGGGCTGGAGACCCAGTACTTC

abundance: many
d_gene: NA
v_gene: TRBV18
j_gene: TRBJ1-4
CDR3aa: CASSLRTSNEKLFF
CDR3nt: TGTGCCAGCTCACTGCGGACGAGTAATGAAAAACTGTTTTTT

abundance: NA
d_gene: NA
v_gene: TRBV6-1
j_gene: TRBJ2-7
CDR3aa: CASGLRPGEGSSYEQYF
CDR3nt: TGTGCCAGCGGACTTAGGCCGGGAGAGGGGAGCTCCTACGAGCAGTACTTC

abundance: NA
d_gene: NA
v_gene: TRBV12-3/TRBV12-4
j_gene: TRBJ1-6
CDR3aa: CASTKSTEGSPLHF
CDR3nt: TGTGCCAGCACGAAGTCGACAGAAGGGTCACCCCTCCACTTT

abundance: few
d_gene: NA
v_gene: TRBV7-2
j_gene: TRBJ2-3
CDR3aa: CASSLSAEPSTDTQYF
CDR3nt: TGTGCCAGCAGCTTATCGGCGGAGCCATCCACAGATACGCAGTATTTT

abundance: few
d_gene: TRBD2
v_gene: TRBV29-1
j_gene: TRBJ2-7
CDR3aa: CSVASGGILSYEQYF
CDR3nt: TGCAGCGTTGCTAGCGGGGGGATTCTCTCCTACGAGCAGTACTTC

abundance: few
d_gene: NA
v_gene: TRBV5-1
j_gene: TRBJ1-5
CDR3aa: CASSPDGQFNQPQHF
CDR3nt: TGCGCCAGCAGCCCGGACGGACAGTTCAATCAGCCCCAGCATTTT